This paragraph covers one TCR beta chain sequence. The data were taken from a study of blood T cell repertoires in COVID-19. Overall study: COVID-19 samples, acute and convalescent, were from the United States, Italy and Spain.

Germline V gene data show CDR1 as SGHRS and CDR2 as YFSETQ. Trimming cost V 2 bases and J 2 bases; bases outside gene matches: 8. This CDR3 has 16 residues. Original data processing: For nucleated cells, counts were estimated from reference gene primer amplification. TCRdb's copy holds only in-frame clones and misses some; the assay was immunoSEQ multiplex PCR. The DNA was the basis for D and trimming; V, J and clone size are from that table. This table has some 110,000 clones, around 86% appearing once. The rearrangement uses TRBV5-1 and TRBJ1-2; the match to TRBD1 covers 8 bases. The sequenced sample consisted of peripheral blood. This sequence originates from a man between 65 and 85 years old with acute or convalescent COVID-19. CDR3 region: CASSFPRQGRNYGYTF. Written as DNA, the CDR3 is TGCGCCAGCAGCTTCCCTCGACAGGGGAGGAACTATGGCTACACCTTC.